The TCR beta chain described here comes from a study of blood T cell repertoires in COVID-19. Study information: T cells, B-cell-depleted T cells, or PBMCs provided the cDNA or gDNA that served as material.

In the source study's methods: Reference gene primer amplification gave nucleated cell count estimates. TCRdb's table, derived via immunoSEQ multiplex PCR, lists solely in-frame clones and lacks some. D and trimming come from the DNA, and the V and J calls and clone size come from that table. The sample has around 70,000 clones; about nine tenths are singletons. This CDR3 spans 17 amino acids. Germline CDR1 and CDR2: LGHDT and YNNKEL (reference sequence). The ends lost 4 bases at V and 9 bases at J; junction bases unmatched: 16. This TCR was sampled from a man in his thirties or forties with acute or convalescent COVID-19. The chain recombines TRBV3-1 (or the pseudogene TRBV3-2) with TRBJ2-1; 9 nucleotides agree with TRBD2. Specimen: peripheral blood. DNA for the CDR3: TGTGCCAGCAGCCCTAGATTCGCGCGGGAGGGCGCGGGTGAGCAGTTCTTC. Translated, it gives CASSPRFAREGAGEQFF.